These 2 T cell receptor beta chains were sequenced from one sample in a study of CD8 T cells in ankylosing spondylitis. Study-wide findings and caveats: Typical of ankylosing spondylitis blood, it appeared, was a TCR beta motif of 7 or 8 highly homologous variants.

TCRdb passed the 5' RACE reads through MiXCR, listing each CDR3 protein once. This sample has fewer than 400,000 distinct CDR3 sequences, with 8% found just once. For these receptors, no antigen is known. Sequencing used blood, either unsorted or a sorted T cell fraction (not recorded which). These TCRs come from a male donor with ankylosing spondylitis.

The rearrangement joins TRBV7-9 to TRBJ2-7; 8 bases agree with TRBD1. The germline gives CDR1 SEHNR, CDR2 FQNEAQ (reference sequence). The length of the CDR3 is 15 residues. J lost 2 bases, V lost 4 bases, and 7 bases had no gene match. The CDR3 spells CASSSRTGWTYEQYF. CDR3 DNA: TGTGCCAGCAGCTCGAGGACAGGGTGGACCTACGAGCAGTACTTC.

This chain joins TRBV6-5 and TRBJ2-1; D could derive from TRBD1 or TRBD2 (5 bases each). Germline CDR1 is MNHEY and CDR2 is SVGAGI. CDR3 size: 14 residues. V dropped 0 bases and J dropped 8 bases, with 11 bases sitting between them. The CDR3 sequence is CASSYSRRDHEQFF. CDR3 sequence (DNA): TGTGCCAGCAGTTACTCCCGCAGGGACCATGAGCAGTTCTTC.